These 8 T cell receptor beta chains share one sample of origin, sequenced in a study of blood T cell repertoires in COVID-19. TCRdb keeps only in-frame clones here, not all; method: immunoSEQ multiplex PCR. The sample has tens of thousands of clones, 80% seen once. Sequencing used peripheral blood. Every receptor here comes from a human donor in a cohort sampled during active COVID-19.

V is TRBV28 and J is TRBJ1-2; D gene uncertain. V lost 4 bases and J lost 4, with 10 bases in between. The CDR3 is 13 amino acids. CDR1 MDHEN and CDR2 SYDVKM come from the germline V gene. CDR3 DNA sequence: TGTGCCAGCAGTTCCCAGGATAGCTATGGCTACACCTTC. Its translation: CASSSQDSYGYTF.

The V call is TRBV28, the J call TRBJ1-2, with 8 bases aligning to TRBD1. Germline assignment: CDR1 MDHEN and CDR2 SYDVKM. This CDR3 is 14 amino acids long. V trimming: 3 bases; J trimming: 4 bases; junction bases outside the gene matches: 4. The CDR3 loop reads CASSFGGTGYGYTF. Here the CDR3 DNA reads TGTGCCAGCAGTTTCGGGGGGACAGGCTATGGCTACACCTTC.

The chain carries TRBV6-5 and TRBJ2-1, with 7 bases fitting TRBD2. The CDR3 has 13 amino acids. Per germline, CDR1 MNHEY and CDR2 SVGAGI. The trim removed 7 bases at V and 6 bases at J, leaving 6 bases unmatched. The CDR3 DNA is TGTGCCAGCACTAGAGGGAGGGCCAATGAGCAGTTCTTC. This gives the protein CASTRGRANEQFF.

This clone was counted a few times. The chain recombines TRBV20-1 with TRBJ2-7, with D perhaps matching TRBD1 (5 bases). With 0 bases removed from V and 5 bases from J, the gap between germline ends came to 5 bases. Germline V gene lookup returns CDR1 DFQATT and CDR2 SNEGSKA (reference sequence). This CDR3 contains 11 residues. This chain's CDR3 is CSAREGDEQYF. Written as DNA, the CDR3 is TGCAGTGCTAGAGAAGGGGACGAGCAGTACTTC.

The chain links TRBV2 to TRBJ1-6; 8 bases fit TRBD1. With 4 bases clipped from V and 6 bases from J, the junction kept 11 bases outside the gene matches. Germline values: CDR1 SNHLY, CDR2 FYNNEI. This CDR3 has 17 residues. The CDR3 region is CASSGGTGTAANSPLHF. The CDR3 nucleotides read TGTGCCAGCAGTGGTGGGACAGGAACCGCGGCTAATTCACCCCTCCACTTT. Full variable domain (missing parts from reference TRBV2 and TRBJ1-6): EPEVTQTPSHQVTQMGQEVILRCVPISNHLYFYWYRQILGQKVEFLVSFYNNEISEKSEIFDDQFSVERPDGSNFTLKIRSTKLEDSAMYFCASSGGTGTAANSPLHFGNGTRLTVT.

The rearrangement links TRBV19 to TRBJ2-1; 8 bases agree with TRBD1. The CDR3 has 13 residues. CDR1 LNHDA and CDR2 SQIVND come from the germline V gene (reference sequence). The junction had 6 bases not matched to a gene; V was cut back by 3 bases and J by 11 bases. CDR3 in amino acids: CASSMGQGAQQFF. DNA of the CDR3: TGTGCCAGTAGTATGGGTCAGGGGGCTCAGCAGTTCTTC.

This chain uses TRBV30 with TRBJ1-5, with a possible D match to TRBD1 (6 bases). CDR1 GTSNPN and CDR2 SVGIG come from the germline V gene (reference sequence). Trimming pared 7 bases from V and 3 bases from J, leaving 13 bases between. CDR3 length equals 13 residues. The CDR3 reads CASSGQPNQPQHF. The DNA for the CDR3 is TGTGCCTCGAGCGGACAGCCCAATCAGCCCCAGCATTTT.

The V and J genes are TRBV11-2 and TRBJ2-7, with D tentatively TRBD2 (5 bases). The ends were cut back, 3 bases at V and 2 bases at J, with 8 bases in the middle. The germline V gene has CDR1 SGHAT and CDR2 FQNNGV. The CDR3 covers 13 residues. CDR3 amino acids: CASSLETTYEQYF. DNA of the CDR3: TGTGCCAGCAGCTTGGAGACTACCTACGAGCAGTACTTC. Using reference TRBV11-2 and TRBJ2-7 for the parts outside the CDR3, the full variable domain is EAGVAQSPRYKIIEKRQSVAFWCNPISGHATLYWYQQILGQGPKLLIQFQNNGVVDDSQLPKDRFSAERLKGVDSTLKIQPAKLEDSAVYLCASSLETTYEQYFGPGTRLTVT.